The text below deals with one T cell receptor (beta chain). Its antigen is not known. This CDR3 is built from 15 residues. TCRdb reprocessed the 5' RACE reads; each CDR3 protein has one entry and no DNA is given. Across 250,000 to 300,000 distinct CDR3 sequences, the top ten clones capture about 4.2% of the sample. The sample comes from a study of T cells expressing NK-cell markers. Notes on the study in general: The contribution of dominant NKG2C+ clonotypes to CD8+ T cells in a handful of donors was roughly 1.0-7.5%.

Sequencing was performed on blood T cells: a sorted CD56 or NKG2C T cell subset, CD4+ or CD8+ T cells, or bulk PBMC T cells (not recorded which). The rearrangement joins TRBV12-3 or TRBV12-4 to TRBJ2-5. The receptor was derived from a woman between 18 and 70 years old in good health. The CDR3 loop is CASSPRQAFQETQYF.